These 20 T cell receptor beta chains originate from one sample sequenced in a study of T-cell reconstitution after alpha-beta-depleted transplantation in children. Unique molecular identifiers were used in preparing the TCRbeta library. TCRdb re-called the PCR reads with MiXCR, one entry per CDR3 protein. The sample carries more than 85,000 distinct CDR3 sequences, roughly 7.1% recorded once. Here the sequenced sample was PBMCs, taken before TCRalphabeta/CD19-depleted stem cell transplant. The receptors derive from a boy aged 2-15 years with acute lymphoblastic leukemia, due to receive a stem cell transplant.

This clonotype occurred a few times. The chain has TRBV12-3 or TRBV12-4 and TRBJ2-3; D is possibly TRBD1 (6 bases). The germline V and J ends were trimmed by 6 bases and 0 bases, with 13 bases remaining between them. This CDR3 region has 15 residues. The CDR3 reads CASSLQGPSTDTQYF. The CDR3 DNA follows: TGTGCCAGCAGCCTACAGGGTCCAAGCACAGATACGCAGTATTTT.

V and J are TRBV20-1 and TRBJ2-6; D gene uncertain. Trimming pared 2 bases from V and 0 bases from J, leaving 8 bases between. CDR1 is DFQATT and CDR2 is SNEGSKA in the germline V gene (reference sequence). The CDR3 length is 15 residues. The CDR3 spells CSARNWGSGANVLTF. The CDR3 nucleotides are TGCAGTGCTAGAAACTGGGGCTCTGGGGCCAACGTCCTGACTTTC.

The rearrangement uses TRBV15 and TRBJ2-7; D remains unclear. There are 15 residues in the CDR3. Per germline, CDR1 LNHNV and CDR2 YYDKDF (reference sequence). Trimming removed 0 bases from V and 0 bases from J, with 9 bases in between. CDR3 in DNA: TGTGCCACCAGCAGAGATAGGACGTGCTCCTACGAGCAGTACTTC. Translating it yields CATSRDRTCSYEQYF.

This clonotype was seen a few times. The CDR3 bases are TGTGCCAGCCTGGGACAGGGATACCAAGAGACCCAGTACTTC. This encodes CASLGQGYQETQYF. V usage is TRBV2 and J usage is TRBJ2-5, with TRBD1 matching over 9 bases. The CDR3 loop spans 14 amino acids. Germline loops: CDR1 SNHLY, CDR2 FYNNEI. V was pared by 8 bases and J by 0 bases, with 4 bases of the junction left unmatched.

The chain joins TRBV11-2 to TRBJ2-5; D unresolved. The ends were cut back, 5 bases at V and 3 bases at J, with 16 bases in the middle. CDR3 size: 15 residues. Germline V CDR1 and CDR2: SGHAT, FQNNGV. The CDR3: CASSQSWQTKETQYF. The CDR3 nucleotides are TGTGCCAGCAGCCAATCCTGGCAGACAAAAGAGACCCAGTACTTC.

This clonotype has only a few counts. This chain's CDR3 is CASSQDMERATQYF. The CDR3 DNA reads as TGCGCCAGCAGCCAAGATATGGAAAGGGCAACCCAGTACTTC. The chain uses TRBV4-1 and TRBJ2-5; no clear D gene. The CDR3 is made up of 14 amino acids. Germline CDR1 and CDR2: MGHRA and YSYEKL. V dropped 0 bases and J dropped 8 bases, with 13 bases sitting between them.

This clonotype showed up just a few times. The V gene is TRBV5-1, the J gene TRBJ2-3; TRBD2 matches at 9 bases. The CDR3 runs to 16 residues. Germline loops: CDR1 SGHRS, CDR2 YFSETQ. The ends lost 1 base at V and 0 bases at J; junction bases unmatched: 3. Here the CDR3 reads CASSLKAGGSTDTQYF. The DNA of the CDR3 is TGCGCCAGCAGCTTGAAAGCGGGGGGTAGCACAGATACGCAGTATTTT.

This clonotype was seen a handful of times. The V and J genes are TRBV6-1 and TRBJ1-5, with TRBD1 as a possible D gene (5 bases). V was cut by 5 bases and J by 3 bases, with 14 bases left in between. The V gene's germline CDR1 is MNHNS and CDR2 SASEGT. This CDR3 has 15 amino acids. The CDR3 DNA reads as TGTGCCAGCAGTCCGGGACCGAACTACAATCAGCCCCAGCATTTT. It encodes CASSPGPNYNQPQHF.

This clonotype was picked up many times. The V call is TRBV7-2, the J call TRBJ2-2; a possible D gene is TRBD2 (5 bases). The CDR3 runs to 14 residues. V lost 7 bases and J lost 0, with 9 bases in between. Germline V gene sequence: CDR1 SGHTA, CDR2 FQGNSA. The CDR3 is CASKTGANTGELFF. CDR3 in DNA: TGTGCCAGCAAAACCGGGGCGAACACCGGGGAGCTGTTTTTT.

This clonotype occurred a few times. The chain combines TRBV20-1 with TRBJ1-6; D not certain. Trimming took 5 bases from V and 3 from J, leaving 14 bases between them. The CDR3 runs to 15 residues. Germline-derived CDR1 and CDR2 are DFQATT and SNEGSKA (reference sequence). As DNA, the CDR3 is TGCAGTGCTGTGCCGGGAAGTCTCTATAATTCACCCCTCCACTTT. Residues: CSAVPGSLYNSPLHF.

This clonotype has at least ten counts. This chain connects TRBV12-3 or TRBV12-4 to TRBJ2-1; TRBD2 matches at 14 bases. J was trimmed by 8 bases and V by 6 bases; bases with no gene match: 3. This CDR3 region has 14 residues. The CDR3 region is CASRTSGGAHEQFF. The CDR3 DNA reads TGTGCCAGCAGGACTAGCGGGGGGGCACATGAGCAGTTCTTC.

At least ten counts were recorded for this clonotype. The V call is TRBV20-1, the J call TRBJ2-3, with D possibly being TRBD1 (6 bases). V was cut by 6 bases and J by 7 bases, with 17 bases left in between. There are 13 residues in the CDR3. Germline V lookup: CDR1 DFQATT, CDR2 SNEGSKA (reference sequence). The CDR3 DNA reads as TGCAGTGCAAGGGACAACACGATAAATACGCAGTATTTT. Translated: CSARDNTINTQYF.

This clonotype has a count of ten or more. The J gene is TRBJ2-5, the V gene TRBV5-6; a possible D gene is TRBD2 (7 bases). V gave up 5 bases and J gave up 2 bases, with 19 bases separating them. CDR3 length equals 16 residues. The germline V gene encodes CDR1 SGHDT and CDR2 YYEEEE. CDR3 DNA: TGTGCCAGCAGTCGACGGGGGGCCCTCTTGCAAGAGACCCAGTACTTC. It translates to CASSRRGALLQETQYF.

This clonotype appeared many times. The V gene is TRBV5-1, the J gene TRBJ2-5, with D possibly being TRBD2 (5 bases). There are 13 residues in the CDR3. Germline loops: CDR1 SGHRS, CDR2 YFSETQ. With 4 bases removed from V and 4 bases from J, the gap between germline ends came to 11 bases. The DNA of the CDR3 is TGCGCCAGCAGCGCCGGGAACCGAGAGACCCAGTACTTC. Translated: CASSAGNRETQYF.

This clonotype was observed a handful of times. The rearrangement links TRBV20-1 to TRBJ2-1, with 7 bases lining up with TRBD2. V dropped 6 bases and J dropped 4; count of bases not matched to a gene: 9. The CDR3 has 14 amino acids. Germline V gene sequence: CDR1 DFQATT, CDR2 SNEGSKA (reference sequence). The CDR3 nucleotides read TGCAGTGCCCAAGGACCGGGGGGTTACAATGAGCAGTTCTTC. Encoded protein: CSAQGPGGYNEQFF.

At least ten counts were recorded for this clonotype. The V call is TRBV10-2, the J call TRBJ2-5; D might be TRBD1 (6 bases). Germline assignment: CDR1 WSHSY and CDR2 SAAADI. The CDR3 is made up of 17 amino acids. V lost 2 bases and J 0 bases, leaving 16 bases between the germline ends. The CDR3 DNA reads TGCGCCAGCAGTGAGCCGGAGACAGGATCGTACCAAGAGACCCAGTACTTC. Amino acid sequence: CASSEPETGSYQETQYF.

The sample holds many counts of this clonotype. The chain recombines TRBV12-3 or TRBV12-4 with TRBJ2-7; TRBD1 aligns across 10 bases. This CDR3 region has 15 residues. V shed 2 bases, J shed 4 bases, and the junction held 5 bases outside the gene matches. This CDR3 is CASSLTWDRGYEQYF. The CDR3, as DNA: TGTGCCAGCAGTTTAACGTGGGACAGGGGTTACGAGCAGTACTTC.

This clonotype appeared many times. The gene calls are TRBV4-2 and TRBJ2-7; no clear D. V lost 0 bases and J 1 base, leaving 10 bases between the germline ends. The CDR3 loop spans 15 amino acids. Germline CDR1 is LGHNA and CDR2 is YNFKEQ. CDR3 sequence reads: CASSQEGRRSYEQYF. Here the CDR3 DNA reads TGTGCCAGCAGCCAAGAAGGGCGCCGATCCTACGAGCAGTACTTC.

This chain connects TRBV20-1 to TRBJ2-3; 10 bases fit TRBD2. Germline-derived CDR1 and CDR2 are DFQATT and SNEGSKA (reference sequence). The CDR3 spans 16 residues. J was trimmed by 3 bases and V by 2 bases; bases with no gene match: 8. The CDR3 protein is CSARHLAGGETDTQYF. The CDR3 region has the DNA TGCAGTGCTAGACACTTAGCGGGGGGTGAAACAGATACGCAGTATTTT.

This clonotype was observed at least ten times. V gene TRBV7-8 combines with J gene TRBJ2-3; D remains ambiguous. The CDR3 spans 12 residues. Germline V CDR1 and CDR2: SGHVS, FQNEAQ. V was cut by 4 bases and J by 8 bases, with 10 bases left in between. The CDR3 DNA reads as TGTGCCAGCAGCTCTGACTTTCCTACGCAGTATTTT. This gives the protein CASSSDFPTQYF.